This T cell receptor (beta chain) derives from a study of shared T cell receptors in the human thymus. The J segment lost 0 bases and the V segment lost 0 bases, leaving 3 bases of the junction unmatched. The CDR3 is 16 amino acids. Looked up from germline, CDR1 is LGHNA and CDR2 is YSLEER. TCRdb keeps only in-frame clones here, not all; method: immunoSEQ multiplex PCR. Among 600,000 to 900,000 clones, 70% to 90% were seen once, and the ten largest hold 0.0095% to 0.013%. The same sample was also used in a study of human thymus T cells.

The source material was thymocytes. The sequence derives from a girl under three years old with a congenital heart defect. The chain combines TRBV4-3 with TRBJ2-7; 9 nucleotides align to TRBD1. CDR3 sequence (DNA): TGCGCCAGCAGCCAAGATTTGGGACAGGGCTCCTACGAGCAGTACTTC. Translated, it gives CASSQDLGQGSYEQYF.